A single sample is the source of the 9 T cell receptor beta chains below, sequenced in a study of liver allograft versus peripheral blood T cells. About the research overall: Graft-liver T cell receptor repertoires were compared against recipient peripheral blood repertoires.

TCRdb re-called the reads through MiXCR, storing one row per CDR3 protein. The table shows fewer than 13,000 distinct CDR3 sequences, with about 18% occurring only once. These receptors all come from a human patient who had a liver transplant. Among the T cells, some may be from the graft donor.

This clonotype was counted between two and nine times. The chain has TRBV5-4 and TRBJ2-3; 15 bases align to TRBD2. The CDR3 runs to 16 residues. CDR1 SGHNT and CDR2 YYREEE come from the germline V gene (reference sequence). V lost 4 bases, J lost 10 bases, and 10 bases stayed unmatched. CDR3 protein: CASSPGTSGGLGAQYF. CDR3 DNA: TGTGCCAGCAGCCCCGGGACTAGCGGGGGGCTAGGGGCGCAGTATTTT. The variable domain in full, with the rest retrieved from reference TRBV5-4 and TRBJ2-3, is ETGVTQSPTHLIKTRGQQVTLRCSSQSGHNTVSWYQQALGQGPQFIFQYYREEENGRGNFPPRFSGLQFPNYSSELNVNALELDDSALYLCASSPGTSGGLGAQYFGPGTRLTVL.

The V gene is TRBV12-3 or TRBV12-4, the J gene TRBJ2-7; 7 bases are shared with TRBD1. The CDR3 sequence is 14 residues long. The junction had 6 bases not matched to a gene; V was cut back by 4 bases and J by 3 bases. This CDR3 is CASSYRGIIYEQYF. CDR3 bases: TGTGCCAGCAGTTACAGGGGAATAATCTACGAGCAGTACTTC.

The chain is built from TRBV12-3 or TRBV12-4 and TRBJ2-7; 7 bases map to TRBD1. V was pared by 8 bases and J by 2 bases, with 9 bases of the junction left unmatched. There are 14 residues in the CDR3. The CDR3 reads CASRRTGITYEQYF. The DNA for the CDR3 is TGTGCCAGCCGTAGGACAGGAATCACCTACGAGCAGTACTTC.

This clonotype was observed at least ten times. J is TRBJ1-1 and V is TRBV7-9; 8 bases agree with TRBD1. CDR3 length equals 17 residues. Germline CDR1 reads SEHNR; CDR2 reads FQNEAQ (reference sequence). V shed 0 bases, J shed 0 bases, and the junction held 6 bases outside the gene matches. The chain's CDR3 is CASSLASQGALNTEAFF. The DNA of the CDR3 is TGTGCCAGCAGCTTAGCGTCGCAGGGGGCCTTGAACACTGAAGCTTTCTTT.

This clonotype was seen a handful of times. V gene TRBV20-1 combines with J gene TRBJ1-1; possible D gene TRBD1, 6 bases. The CDR3 contains 11 residues. V shed 5 bases and J shed 5 bases, with 9 bases lying between them. Looked up from germline, CDR1 is DFQATT and CDR2 is SNEGSKA (reference sequence). DNA for the CDR3: TGCAGTGCTCCAGGGGTGACTGAAGCTTTCTTT. Translation gives CSAPGVTEAFF.

This clonotype is deemed medium-sized. The genes are TRBV6-2 or TRBV6-3 and TRBJ1-1; D unclear. The V gene lost 7 bases and the J gene lost 1 base, with 10 bases spanning the gap. The CDR3 has 13 amino acids. CDR1 and CDR2 from the germline V gene are MNHEY and SVGEGT. This CDR3 reads CASIPGGNTEAFF. The CDR3 nucleotides read TGTGCCAGCATACCCGGAGGGAACACTGAAGCTTTCTTT.

This clonotype is medium-sized by share. The rearrangement links TRBV30 to TRBJ1-2; no firm D call. The V gene lost 3 bases and the J gene lost 4 bases, with 9 bases spanning the gap. The length of the CDR3 is 12 residues. CDR1 GTSNPN and CDR2 SVGIG come from the germline V gene (reference sequence). CDR3 in amino acids: CAWRRNGYGYTF. The CDR3 DNA follows: TGTGCCTGGAGAAGGAATGGCTATGGCTACACCTTC.

This clonotype was detected a few times. The CDR3 protein is CASSLRGPEAFF. The CDR3 DNA is TGTGCCAGCAGCCTGAGGGGGCCCGAAGCTTTCTTT. The gene calls are TRBV28 and TRBJ1-1; the match to TRBD1 covers 7 bases. J lost 8 bases, V lost 6 bases, and 6 bases had no gene match. From germline, CDR1 is MDHEN and CDR2 SYDVKM. CDR3 length: 12 residues.

On this clonotype: This sequence may be a read error, since a much larger clone differs from it by one base. V and J are TRBV7-2 and TRBJ2-7; unclear D gene. Germline V gene lookup returns CDR1 SGHTA and CDR2 FQGNSA. This CDR3 region has 11 residues. V lost 5 bases and J lost 5, with 7 bases in between. CDR3 in DNA: TGTGCCAGCAGCCAGATGGACGAGCAGTACTTC. Its translation is CASSQMDEQYF.